Detailed here is one TCR beta chain. Its target antigen remains unknown. Base qualities are missing; no much larger clone stands one base away. The cohort consisted of 650 to 850 healthy bone marrow donors. Cohort members were all nominally healthy when sampled, although unrecorded immune exposures were likely present. The donor was CMV seronegative and belonged to the group of around 350 seronegative cohort members. Every donor gave a peripheral blood sample, and the peripheral blood mononuclear cells from that sample were used for TCR beta sequencing. The Qiagen DNeasy Blood Extraction Kit was used to extract genomic DNA from the blood cell samples. Libraries were made using the immunoSEQ multiplex PCR assay. For the multiplex PCR, a mixture combining 60 forward primers for TCR Vbeta segments and 13 reverse primers for TCR Jbeta segments was used. The CDR3 region of rearranged TCR beta genes was amplified from genomic DNA by a multiplex PCR assay. On the Illumina HiSeq System, the amplified TCR beta libraries were sequenced as 87-base-pair reads. The study's own analysis went as follows. A later analysis counted tens of millions of unique TCR beta chains across the 650 to 800 repertoires, and roughly 11 million of these chains were shared by at least two donors. A nearest-neighbor algorithm error-corrected the raw reads and collapsed the reads into unique sequences, merging closely related sequences to remove PCR and sequencing errors. Alignment of CDR3 sequences to IMGT reference sequences was used to assign V, D and J gene segments. For a sequence to be retained, a match of at least six nucleotides was required to both a V gene segment and a J gene segment. A rearrangement counted as productive if the CDR3 had no stop codons and remained in frame with V and J, and every other rearrangement counted as non-productive. CDR3 was defined by IMGT convention, running from the second conserved V-encoded cysteine to the conserved J-encoded phenylalanine. In an earlier analysis of some 550 of the donors, sequences lacking an unambiguous match to a single V gene segment were excluded. In an earlier analysis of a few hundred of the donors, V segments were called functional above 56.7% productive rearrangements and were called segregating when the between-donor standard deviation exceeded 5%. To diagnose cytomegalovirus status from the catalog of TCR beta chain sequences, a statistical classification framework was built. In a later analysis, V and J genes were assigned by comparing TCR nucleotide sequences against IMGT/GENE-DB human TR gene sequences. A later analysis assigned CDR3 sequences and most-parsimonious VDJ recombination scenarios with the TCRdist pipeline. In a later analysis, each TCR beta chain was defined by its CDR3 amino acid sequence together with its V-gene family, and reads lacking a unique V-gene family were excluded. In a later analysis, approximately 590 highly shared, low-generation-probability nucleotide sequences were removed to address suspected cross-contamination and a sequencing artifact. In a later analysis, a clonal expansion index was calculated for each public chain from normalized within-repertoire ranks of inferred template counts. Generation probabilities in a later analysis came from a VDJ recombination model fitted to out-of-frame rearrangements, and those results were checked against IGoR. In a later analysis, TCR-TCR, TCR-HLA and TCR-CMV co-occurrence was scored with hypergeometric tests, and a repertoire-size bias correction was applied to TCR pairs. To estimate false discovery rates, a later analysis permuted the HLA or CMV assignments 20 times. In a later analysis, co-occurring TCRs were grouped using DBSCAN, with TCRdist sequence similarity added in when clustering inside HLA-allele-positive subsets. For co-occurrence clustering, repertoires with fewer than 30,000 or more than 120,000 public chains were excluded, along with a handful of repertoires with anomalous nucleotide sharing. Entries here come from immuneACCESS through TCRdb and include only in-frame sequences with V and J called. Some clones fail to appear in such tables; in the studies checked, an unresolved V gene covers under half of the shortfall, and the cause of the remainder is unknown. That table is the source of V, J and clone size, and D and trimming were worked out from the DNA. The sample records about 160,000 clones, 80% of which are singletons. Of the sample, roughly 1.3% is held by the ten largest clones.

This entry belongs to a study of cytomegalovirus exposure and HLA in healthy donors (dated by TCRdb to the late 2010s). About the full investigation: An earlier analysis of 587 of the donors reported approximately 280 Gb of sequence data and 117 million unique TCR beta sequences obtained from around 190 million T cells. Approximately 330 gigabases of sequencing data and tens of millions of unique TCR sequences made up an early release that covered 640 HLA-typed donors. Of the 300 to 450 genotyped donors, roughly 80% were placed in the genetic ancestry cluster associated with self-reported Caucasian donors. The study aimed to test whether cataloging public T cell receptors could reveal signatures of past pathogen exposure. The T cell repertoires of 666 subjects were profiled by immunosequencing and related to cytomegalovirus serostatus. In addition to the first cohort of 500 to 850 subjects, a separate validation cohort of 130 or so different subjects was used. High-throughput TCR immunosequencing, statistical association of individual TCRs with disease status, and machine learning were combined to predict cytomegalovirus infection status. A later analysis re-examined previously published TCR beta repertoires from about 700 donors and added high-resolution HLA genotyping to investigate patterns of TCR occurrence. Rather than drawing on any new phenotypic data, the later analysis identified candidate immune exposures from TCR beta sequences and the way those sequences occurred across donors. An earlier analysis of 587 of the donors applied high-throughput TCR beta sequencing to assess whether each TCR beta V gene segment acted as functional or pseudogenic. Donor age, sex, ethnicity and CMV serostatus were compiled together with the repertoire data. A later genetic analysis took genome-wide SNP genotypes for 398 of the 666 donors and used that subset as a discovery cohort. Every discovery cohort repertoire had been produced on one sequencing platform. HLA typing included class I and class II loci at four-digit resolution. Typing coverage varied by locus: roughly 620-640 donors for A, B, C, DRB1 and DQB1; around 560 for DQA1; around 570 for DPA1; fewer than 480 for DPB1. Several DR-DQ haplotypes were treated as single units for association and clustering because of strong linkage in the cohort. Across around 400 genotyped donors of the cohort, an average of approximately 220,000 unique TCR beta nucleotide sequences per donor were sequenced, and 15% to 20% of those sequences were non-productive. General study outcomes and caveats: The cohort was sequenced for TCR beta chains only, and without alpha or paired-chain data the features that could be detected were limited. When HLA alleles, especially DR and DQ, strongly co-occurred, attributing TCR associations to individual alleles was difficult. Most CMV-associated TCR beta chains appeared to be HLA-restricted in a later analysis, and the HLA associations seemed to be driven largely by CMV exposure. The earlier analysis of fewer than 750 of the donors excluded some 15 rarely observed V segments, including chromosome 9 orphons, because counts were too low. V-gene and J-gene trimming of TCR beta chains was associated with a missense DCLRE1C variant in a later genetic analysis, and the association was replicated in an independent cohort. A total of around 150 TCR beta chains were listed by the study as associated with cytomegalovirus. The authors suggested that the approach could potentially be extended to other disease states and immunological phenotypes. Because HLA typing was unavailable for some donors at each locus, only the typed subset was used in association tests. The classifier was reported to diagnose cytomegalovirus status with high specificity and sensitivity in both the original and validation cohorts. A later analysis reported that several top co-occurrence clusters appeared linked to parvovirus B19, influenza, CMV and Epstein-Barr virus. In a later genetic analysis, fewer N-insertions in productive TCRs were reported among donors in an Asian-associated ancestry cluster than the roughly 710-donor mean. In a later analysis, the rate of TCR association differed among HLA loci, with DRB1 alleles having the most associated TCRs and HLA-C alleles having the fewest. Sequencing depth was assumed to be roughly uniform across donors in the presence/absence analyses, though that assumption may not hold. Broadly in line with IMGT annotations, most TCR beta V segments showed up in productive rearrangements about 90% or about 30% of the time in an earlier analysis of approximately 600 of the donors. In vitro tests confirmed that a few of the cytomegalovirus-associated TCR beta chains recognize cytomegalovirus antigens. Correlated functional status among segregating V segments might be attributable to linkage disequilibrium, but an unknown experimental factor could not be ruled out. The only immune exposure information available for the cohort was CMV serostatus. A group of highly shared sequence variants was considered likely to be a technical artifact of the sequencing pipeline. A later analysis associated 17,000 or so TCR beta sequences with specific HLA alleles at a false discovery rate of 0.05. A later analysis found that HLA-associated TCR beta chains were more clonally expanded and had lower generation probabilities than equally common non-associated chains. Most TCR sequences were seen in very few donors, while some public TCRs were found in many individuals. A further reported finding was that TCR beta sequences accurately predicted the HLA-A and HLA-B alleles for most subjects in the first cohort.

The TCR originated in a young man in good health and CMV-seronegative. The sequenced sample consisted of PBMCs.

The CDR3 protein sequence reads: CASSPGGRGIGELFF. The DNA is TGTGCCAGCAGCCCAGGGGGTCGGGGGATCGGGGAGCTGTTTTTT. The sequence joins TRBV7-2 to TRBJ2-2, with TRBD1 perhaps the D gene, on 7 matching bases. Cut back by 5 bases and 7 bases, the V and J ends lie 17 bases apart. The germline V gene sets CDR1 to SGHTA and CDR2 to FQGNSA. From cysteine to phenylalanine, the CDR3 is 15 amino acids long. Only the CDR3 DNA stays, 45 bases, in frame from base 1.